What follows are 9 T cell receptor beta chains derived from one specimen sequenced in a study of T cell responses to AZD1222 COVID-19 vaccine (dated by TCRdb to the early 2020s). The library was made by the immunoSEQ multiplex PCR assay. Not all clones reach the TCRdb copy of this immuneACCESS table, which keeps in-frame sequences only. Checked studies attribute under half of the gap to unresolved V genes and leave the rest unexplained. Recorded for this sample are 90,000 or so clones; about 89% of them occurred a single time. About 6.1% of the sample comes from the top ten. This specimen's time point label, per the study, means: about 28 days (+/-7) after the second vaccine dose. The material sequenced was peripheral blood, taken 28 days after the second AZD1222 dose. These receptors came from an adult who received the AZD1222 COVID-19 vaccine.

V gene TRBV7-2 combines with J gene TRBJ2-2, with 7 bases aligning to TRBD2. J lost 2 bases, V lost 2 bases, and 5 bases had no gene match. Germline CDR1 SGHTA, CDR2 FQGNSA. CDR3 length equals 16 residues. CDR3 sequence (DNA): TGTGCCAGCAGCTTATCCAGCGGGGTAAACACCGGGGAGCTGTTTTTT. Amino acids: CASSLSSGVNTGELFF.

The chain has TRBV28 and TRBJ1-1; TRBD1 might be the D (6 bases). The CDR3 contains 16 residues. Per germline, CDR1 MDHEN and CDR2 SYDVKM. The germline V and J ends were trimmed by 3 bases and 4 bases, with 18 bases remaining between them. The CDR3 DNA is TGTGCCAGCAGTTTTGTGGGGGCCGGGTGGATCACTGAAGCTTTCTTT. Translated, it gives CASSFVGAGWITEAFF. The variable domain in full, with the rest retrieved from reference TRBV28 and TRBJ1-1, is DVKVTQSSRYLVKRTGEKVFLECVQDMDHENMFWYRQDPGLGLRLIYFSYDVKMKEKGDIPEGYSVSREKKERFSLILESASTNQTSMYLCASSFVGAGWITEAFFGQGTRLTVV.

This clone has only one observation. This chain joins TRBV7-9 and TRBJ2-7; D may be TRBD1 (6 bases). CDR3 length equals 14 residues. The germline gives CDR1 SEHNR, CDR2 FQNEAQ (reference sequence). The V end lost 3 bases, the J end lost 3 bases, and 12 bases lay between the germline ends. The DNA for the CDR3 is TGTGCCAGCAGCTTGGCAGGGGTATTCTACGAGCAGTACTTC. Protein sequence: CASSLAGVFYEQYF.

The rearrangement links TRBV5-5 to TRBJ1-1; D is ambiguous. Per germline, CDR1 SGHKS and CDR2 YYEKEE (reference sequence). This CDR3 is 12 amino acids long. The V end was cut by 1 base, the J end by 5 bases, with 6 bases between. CDR3 residues: CASSLSKTEAFF. In DNA form, the CDR3 reads TGTGCCAGCAGCTTGTCTAAGACTGAAGCTTTCTTT.

This clone was counted between two and nine times. The chain has TRBV7-9 and TRBJ2-7; D is ambiguous. The V and J ends lost 5 bases and 6 bases respectively, with 14 bases between them. CDR3 size: 13 residues. Germline-derived CDR1 and CDR2 are SEHNR and FQNEAQ (reference sequence). The CDR3 DNA follows: TGTGCCAGCAGCACAGACCGGATCGGCGAGCAGTACTTC. Translation: CASSTDRIGEQYF.

J is TRBJ1-3 and V is TRBV3-1 (or the pseudogene TRBV3-2), with TRBD1 matching 9 bases. Germline V lookup: CDR1 LGHDT, CDR2 YNNKEL (reference sequence). Trimming took 4 bases from V and 2 from J; bases not matched to a gene: 6. The CDR3 length is 16 residues. The CDR3 DNA sequence: TGTGCCAGCAGCCCCCGGGACAGGGATGCTGGAAACACCATATATTTT. This encodes CASSPRDRDAGNTIYF.

The chain's CDR3 is CARSGEKLFF. The CDR3 DNA follows: TGTGCCCGGAGTGGTGAAAAACTGTTTTTT. The V and J genes are TRBV7-3 and TRBJ1-4; D ambiguous. V lost 11 bases, J lost 7 bases, and 8 bases lay in between. This CDR3 has 10 amino acids. From germline, CDR1 is SGHTA and CDR2 FQGTGA. Together with reference TRBV7-3 and TRBJ1-4, the CDR3 gives the full variable domain: GAGVSQTPSNKVTEKGKYVELRCDPISGHTALYWYRQSLGQGPEFLIYFQGTGAADDSGLPNDRFFAVRPEGSVSTLKIQRTERGDSAVYLCARSGEKLFFGSGTQLSVL.

The chain has TRBV19 and TRBJ1-4, with D possibly being TRBD1 (5 bases). Germline CDR1 reads LNHDA; CDR2 reads SQIVND (reference sequence). This CDR3 has 15 residues. V lost 5 bases and J 0 bases, leaving 10 bases between the germline ends. The CDR3 DNA sequence: TGTGCCAGTAGTTCCTCGACAGCAACTAATGAAAAACTGTTTTTT. Its protein is CASSSSTATNEKLFF.

V gene TRBV7-9 combines with J gene TRBJ1-4, with a possible D match to TRBD1 (5 bases). This CDR3 contains 14 residues. V gave up 6 bases and J gave up 6 bases, with 14 bases separating them. Germline lookup yields CDR1 SEHNR and CDR2 FQNEAQ (reference sequence). CDR3 in DNA: TGTGCCAGCAGTCCCCGGGGCGGGGATGAAAAACTGTTTTTT. Its protein is CASSPRGGDEKLFF.